These T cell receptor beta chains were read from a single sample in a study of regulatory T cells in long-lasting Graves disease. TCRdb analysed the multiplex PCR reads with MiXCR anew, one entry per CDR3 protein. Here the sample spans roughly 420,000 distinct CDR3 sequences, roughly a sixth being singletons. The sequenced sample was peripheral blood mononuclear cells (PBMCs), obtained at new diagnosis, from a patient treated with antithyroid drugs. The receptors originated from a female donor with Graves disease. The CDR3 runs from the conserved cysteine through the conserved F or W. Each record gives: J gene, D gene, V gene, clone size, CDR3 length, CDR3 DNA, CDR3 protein. A D gene is named only where the DNA matches it firmly. Rows may omit the clone size; those that give it use once, few, many or a size class.

j_gene: TRBJ2-7
d_gene: TRBD2
v_gene: TRBV11-2
abundance: many
len: 17
CDR3nt: TGTGCCAGCAGCTTAGAGGGACTAGCGGTTAGCTCCTACGAGCAGTACTTC
CDR3aa: CASSLEGLAVSSYEQYF

j_gene: TRBJ1-5
d_gene: -
v_gene: TRBV4-2
abundance: -
len: 15
CDR3nt: TGTGCCAGCAGCCAAAGCCAGGGGAGCAATCAGCCCCAGCATTTT
CDR3aa: CASSQSQGSNQPQHF

j_gene: TRBJ2-1
d_gene: -
v_gene: TRBV20-1
abundance: -
len: 15
CDR3nt: TGCAGTGCCAGAACGGGCGGAGACTCCTACAATGAGCAGTTCTTC
CDR3aa: CSARTGGDSYNEQFF

j_gene: TRBJ2-7
d_gene: -
v_gene: TRBV7-2
abundance: -
len: 14
CDR3nt: TGTGCCAGCAGCGTGGGAGGCAGGCCCTACGAGCAGTACTTC
CDR3aa: CASSVGGRPYEQYF

j_gene: TRBJ2-1
d_gene: TRBD2
v_gene: TRBV29-1
abundance: -
len: 15
CDR3nt: TGCAGCGTTGAATTGCGGGAGGCCCCCTACAATGAGCAGTTCTTC
CDR3aa: CSVELREAPYNEQFF

j_gene: TRBJ1-3
d_gene: TRBD1
v_gene: TRBV24-1
abundance: many
len: 16
CDR3nt: TGTGCCACCAGTGACTACGGACAGGGTCTGGGAAACACCATATATTTT
CDR3aa: CATSDYGQGLGNTIYF

j_gene: TRBJ1-3
d_gene: -
v_gene: TRBV3-1
abundance: many
len: 15
CDR3nt: TGTGCCAGCAGCCAAGATAGTGGATCTGGAAACACCATATATTTT
CDR3aa: CASSQDSGSGNTIYF

j_gene: TRBJ2-2
d_gene: TRBD2
v_gene: TRBV29-1
abundance: few
len: 14
CDR3nt: TGCAGCGTTGATGCTAGCGGGAGCACCGGGGAGCTGTTTTTT
CDR3aa: CSVDASGSTGELFF

j_gene: TRBJ1-1
d_gene: TRBD1
v_gene: TRBV6-1
abundance: few
len: 13
CDR3nt: TGTGCCAGCAGACAGGGGGCCGTCACTGAAGCTTTCTTT
CDR3aa: CASRQGAVTEAFF

j_gene: TRBJ2-3
d_gene: TRBD2
v_gene: TRBV6-1
abundance: many
len: 11
CDR3nt: TGTGCCAGCGGGGCGGGAGGTACGCAGTATTTT
CDR3aa: CASGAGGTQYF

j_gene: TRBJ1-2
d_gene: -
v_gene: TRBV4-3
abundance: many
len: 13
CDR3nt: TGCGCCAGCAGCCAAGATAGGCGCAATGGCTACACCTTC
CDR3aa: CASSQDRRNGYTF

j_gene: TRBJ2-7
d_gene: -
v_gene: TRBV9
abundance: many
len: 14
CDR3nt: TGTGCCAGCAGCGAAACTAGCCGTGCCTACGAGCAGTACTTC
CDR3aa: CASSETSRAYEQYF

j_gene: TRBJ2-1
d_gene: TRBD2
v_gene: TRBV7-9
abundance: many
len: 13
CDR3nt: TGTGCCAGCAGCCCGACTGGACTAGGAATAGAATTCTTC
CDR3aa: CASSPTGLGIEFF

j_gene: TRBJ2-1
d_gene: TRBD2
v_gene: TRBV7-2
abundance: -
len: 18
CDR3nt: TGTGCCAGCAGCTTAGTCATGCTAGCGGGAGGGCCGATAAATGAGCAGTTCTTC
CDR3aa: CASSLVMLAGGPINEQFF

j_gene: TRBJ1-2
d_gene: TRBD1
v_gene: TRBV7-9
abundance: few
len: 14
CDR3nt: TGTGCCAGCAGCTGGGACAGGGAGAACTATGGCTACACCTTC
CDR3aa: CASSWDRENYGYTF

j_gene: TRBJ1-5
d_gene: -
v_gene: TRBV10-3
abundance: few
len: 13
CDR3nt: TGTGCCATCAGGGCTGGGTCCGATCAGCCCCAGCATTTT
CDR3aa: CAIRAGSDQPQHF

j_gene: TRBJ1-1
d_gene: TRBD1
v_gene: TRBV29-1
abundance: many
len: 14
CDR3nt: TGCAGCGGGCGGACAGGGGGGATGAACACTGAAGCTTTCTTT
CDR3aa: CSGRTGGMNTEAFF

j_gene: TRBJ1-2
d_gene: -
v_gene: TRBV27
abundance: few
len: 13
CDR3nt: TGTGCCAGCGCATCCCAAGGGAGTAATGGCTACACCTTC
CDR3aa: CASASQGSNGYTF

j_gene: TRBJ2-1
d_gene: TRBD1
v_gene: TRBV28
abundance: many
len: 16
CDR3nt: TGTGCCAGCAGTTTACCCGGGACAGGCTCCTACAATGAGCAGTTCTTC
CDR3aa: CASSLPGTGSYNEQFF

j_gene: TRBJ2-2
d_gene: TRBD2
v_gene: TRBV11-1
abundance: -
len: 16
CDR3nt: TGTGCCAGCAGCTTAGCGGGAGCGGGATTGACCGGGGAGCTGTTTTTT
CDR3aa: CASSLAGAGLTGELFF

j_gene: TRBJ2-3
d_gene: -
v_gene: TRBV11-2
abundance: -
len: 13
CDR3nt: TGTGCCAGCAGCTTGGGCCGCTTGGATACGCAGTATTTT
CDR3aa: CASSLGRLDTQYF

j_gene: TRBJ1-6
d_gene: -
v_gene: TRBV5-4
abundance: few
len: 17
CDR3nt: TGTGCCAGCAGCCCCGGGGCCCAAAGGAAGTTCGATTCACCCCTCCACTTT
CDR3aa: CASSPGAQRKFDSPLHF

j_gene: TRBJ1-1
d_gene: TRBD1
v_gene: TRBV5-1
abundance: many
len: 15
CDR3nt: TGCGCCAGCAGCCTACAGGGGGCCCGAAACACTGAAGCTTTCTTT
CDR3aa: CASSLQGARNTEAFF

j_gene: TRBJ1-5
d_gene: -
v_gene: TRBV7-9
abundance: many
len: 13
CDR3nt: TGTGCCAGCAGCTTAACGAGCAATCAGCCCCAGCATTTT
CDR3aa: CASSLTSNQPQHF

j_gene: TRBJ1-5
d_gene: -
v_gene: TRBV7-2
abundance: many
len: 16
CDR3nt: TGTGCCAGCAGCTTAGCTAGGGTGGGTAGCAATCAGCCCCAGCATTTT
CDR3aa: CASSLARVGSNQPQHF

j_gene: TRBJ2-5
d_gene: TRBD2
v_gene: TRBV7-9
abundance: few
len: 14
CDR3nt: TGTGCCAGCAGCTTACCAGCGGGAGGAGAGACCCAGTACTTC
CDR3aa: CASSLPAGGETQYF

j_gene: TRBJ1-1
d_gene: -
v_gene: TRBV2
abundance: many
len: 12
CDR3nt: TGTGCCAGGAGAGGTGGGGACACTGAAGCTTTCTTT
CDR3aa: CARRGGDTEAFF

j_gene: TRBJ1-1
d_gene: -
v_gene: TRBV6-1
abundance: many
len: 13
CDR3nt: TGTGCCAGCAGATTAAGCGGAGGCACTGAAGCTTTCTTT
CDR3aa: CASRLSGGTEAFF

j_gene: TRBJ1-4
d_gene: -
v_gene: TRBV5-1
abundance: -
len: 14
CDR3nt: TGCGCCAGCAGCTTGGAGGGCTCTAATGAAAAACTGCTTTTT
CDR3aa: CASSLEGSNEKLLF

j_gene: TRBJ1-1
d_gene: -
v_gene: TRBV12-3/TRBV12-4
abundance: many
len: 13
CDR3nt: TGTGCCAGCAGTGCGGGACCGAACACTGAAGCTTTCTTT
CDR3aa: CASSAGPNTEAFF

j_gene: TRBJ1-1
d_gene: -
v_gene: TRBV7-9
abundance: few
len: 11
CDR3nt: TGTGCCAGCAGCCTTCGGGGAATCGCTTTCTTT
CDR3aa: CASSLRGIAFF

j_gene: TRBJ1-1
d_gene: -
v_gene: TRBV4-1
abundance: many
len: 16
CDR3nt: TGTGCCAGCAGCCAAGAGGCAGGACTGGAAGGCACTGAAGCTTTCTTT
CDR3aa: CASSQEAGLEGTEAFF

j_gene: TRBJ1-6
d_gene: -
v_gene: TRBV2
abundance: -
len: 12
CDR3nt: TGTGTCAGAGGGACCTATAATTCACCCCTCCACTTT
CDR3aa: CVRGTYNSPLHF

j_gene: TRBJ2-6
d_gene: -
v_gene: TRBV11-2
abundance: -
len: 19
CDR3nt: TGTGCCAGCAGCTCGATAAGGGACGGAGTTGGATCTGGGGCCAACGTCCTGACTTTC
CDR3aa: CASSSIRDGVGSGANVLTF

j_gene: TRBJ2-7
d_gene: -
v_gene: TRBV7-2
abundance: many
len: 15
CDR3nt: TGTGCCAGCAGCTACGACAGTGAGCCCGACTACGAGCAGTACTTC
CDR3aa: CASSYDSEPDYEQYF

j_gene: TRBJ2-7
d_gene: TRBD2
v_gene: TRBV15
abundance: few
len: 20
CDR3nt: TGTGCCACCAGCAGTTCATACGGGACTAGCGGGAGGCGCGTCCGCTACGAGCAGTACTTC
CDR3aa: CATSSSYGTSGRRVRYEQYF

j_gene: TRBJ2-6
d_gene: -
v_gene: TRBV7-9
abundance: many
len: 14
CDR3nt: TGTGCCAGCAGCTTAGAGAGGGATGCCAACGTCCTGACTTTC
CDR3aa: CASSLERDANVLTF

j_gene: TRBJ2-5
d_gene: -
v_gene: TRBV24-1
abundance: many
len: 15
CDR3nt: TGTGCCACCAGTGATTTGTTGGGGGGCTGGGAGACCCAGTACTTC
CDR3aa: CATSDLLGGWETQYF

j_gene: TRBJ2-7
d_gene: TRBD1
v_gene: TRBV2
abundance: many
len: 11
CDR3nt: TGTGCCAGCCGTACAGGGGATAAGCAGTACTTC
CDR3aa: CASRTGDKQYF

j_gene: TRBJ1-2
d_gene: -
v_gene: TRBV6-1
abundance: many
len: 12
CDR3nt: TGTGCCAGCAGTTTATTGGGGGATGGCTACACCTTC
CDR3aa: CASSLLGDGYTF

j_gene: TRBJ1-2
d_gene: -
v_gene: TRBV4-2
abundance: many
len: 18
CDR3nt: TGTGCCAGCAGCCAAGACGCCAGGGCGACCGCCGGTAACTATGGCTACACCTTC
CDR3aa: CASSQDARATAGNYGYTF

j_gene: TRBJ2-2
d_gene: TRBD2
v_gene: TRBV24-1
abundance: many
len: 17
CDR3nt: TGTGCCACCAGTGAACCTAGCGGGAGGGAAAACACCGGGGAGCTGTTTTTT
CDR3aa: CATSEPSGRENTGELFF

j_gene: TRBJ1-1
d_gene: -
v_gene: TRBV27
abundance: many
len: 14
CDR3nt: TGTGCCAGCAGTTTCAAGGGGATGAACACTGAAGCTTTCTTT
CDR3aa: CASSFKGMNTEAFF

j_gene: TRBJ1-1
d_gene: TRBD1
v_gene: TRBV6-2/TRBV6-3
abundance: many
len: 13
CDR3nt: TGTGCCAGCAGTCCGACAGGGCCCACTGAAGCTTTCTTT
CDR3aa: CASSPTGPTEAFF

j_gene: TRBJ1-1
d_gene: -
v_gene: TRBV5-6
abundance: many
len: 14
CDR3nt: TGTGCCAGCAGCTTGGCAGGGTGGGACACTGAAGCTTTCTTT
CDR3aa: CASSLAGWDTEAFF

j_gene: TRBJ2-2
d_gene: TRBD1
v_gene: TRBV5-1
abundance: many
len: 16
CDR3nt: TGCGCCAGCAGCTTGGTAGAGACAGGGCCCACCGGGGAGCTGTTTTTT
CDR3aa: CASSLVETGPTGELFF

j_gene: TRBJ2-7
d_gene: TRBD2
v_gene: TRBV28
abundance: many
len: 15
CDR3nt: TGTGCCAGCAGTTTAAGAGGACTAGCGGCTGGGGAGCAGTACTTC
CDR3aa: CASSLRGLAAGEQYF

j_gene: TRBJ2-1
d_gene: TRBD2
v_gene: TRBV11-2
abundance: many
len: 15
CDR3nt: TGTGCCAGCAGCTTAGGGACTAGCGGGAGCGATGAGCAGTTCTTC
CDR3aa: CASSLGTSGSDEQFF

j_gene: TRBJ1-2
d_gene: TRBD1
v_gene: TRBV5-1
abundance: many
len: 16
CDR3nt: TGCGCCAGCAGCTCTCCGGACAGGGGTTTTGGCTATGGCTACACCTTC
CDR3aa: CASSSPDRGFGYGYTF

j_gene: TRBJ2-5
d_gene: -
v_gene: TRBV20-1
abundance: many
len: 14
CDR3nt: TGCAGTGCACCCCGGTCAGAGGGCACAGAGACCCAGTACTTC
CDR3aa: CSAPRSEGTETQYF

j_gene: TRBJ1-1
d_gene: -
v_gene: TRBV27
abundance: many
len: 14
CDR3nt: TGTGCCAGCAGTTTGGGAGCAGGGTATACTGAAGCTTTCTTT
CDR3aa: CASSLGAGYTEAFF

j_gene: TRBJ1-2
d_gene: -
v_gene: TRBV5-1
abundance: many
len: 14
CDR3nt: TGCGCCAGCAGCCGGGACGGCGAAAACTATGGCTACACCTTC
CDR3aa: CASSRDGENYGYTF